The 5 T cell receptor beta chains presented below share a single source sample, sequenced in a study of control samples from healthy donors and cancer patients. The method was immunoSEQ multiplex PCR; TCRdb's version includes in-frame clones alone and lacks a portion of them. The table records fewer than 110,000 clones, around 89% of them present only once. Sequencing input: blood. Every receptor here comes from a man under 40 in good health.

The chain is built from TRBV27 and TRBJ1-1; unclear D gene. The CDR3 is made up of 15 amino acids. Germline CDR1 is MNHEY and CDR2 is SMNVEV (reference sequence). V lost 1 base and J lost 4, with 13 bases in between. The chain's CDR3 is CASSLYWSSGTEAFF. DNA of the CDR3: TGTGCCAGCAGTTTATATTGGTCGTCGGGCACTGAAGCTTTCTTT.

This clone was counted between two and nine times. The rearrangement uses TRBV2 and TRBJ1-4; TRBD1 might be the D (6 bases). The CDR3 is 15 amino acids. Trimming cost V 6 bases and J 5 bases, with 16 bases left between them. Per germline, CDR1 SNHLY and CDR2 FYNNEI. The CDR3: CASRGGGGLNEKLFF. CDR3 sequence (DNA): TGTGCCAGCAGGGGCGGGGGGGGGCTGAATGAAAAACTGTTTTTT.

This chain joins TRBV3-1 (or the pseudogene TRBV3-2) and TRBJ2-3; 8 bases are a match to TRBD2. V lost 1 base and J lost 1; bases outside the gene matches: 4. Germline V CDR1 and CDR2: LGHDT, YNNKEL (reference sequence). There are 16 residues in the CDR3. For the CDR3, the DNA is TGTGCCAGCAGCCAAGGACGGGGGGGCCGCACAGATACGCAGTATTTT. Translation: CASSQGRGGRTDTQYF.

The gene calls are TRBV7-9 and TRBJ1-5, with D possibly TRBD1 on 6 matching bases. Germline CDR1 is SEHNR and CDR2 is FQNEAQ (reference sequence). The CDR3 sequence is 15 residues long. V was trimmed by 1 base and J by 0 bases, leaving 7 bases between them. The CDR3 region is CASSLGDTSNQPQHF. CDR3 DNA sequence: TGTGCCAGCAGCTTAGGGGACACTAGCAATCAGCCCCAGCATTTT.

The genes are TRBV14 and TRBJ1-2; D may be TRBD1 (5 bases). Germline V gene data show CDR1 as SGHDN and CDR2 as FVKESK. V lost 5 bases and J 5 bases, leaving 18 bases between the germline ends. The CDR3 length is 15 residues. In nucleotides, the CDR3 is TGTGCCAGCAGCTACGGGACGGCAAAGACATATGGCTACACCTTC. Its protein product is CASSYGTAKTYGYTF. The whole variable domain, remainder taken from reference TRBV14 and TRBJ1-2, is EAGVTQFPSHSVIEKGQTVTLRCDPISGHDNLYWYRRVMGKEIKFLLHFVKESKQDESGMPNNRFLAERTGGTYSTLKVQPAELEDSGVYFCASSYGTAKTYGYTFGSGTRLTVV.